This TCR beta chain was found in a study of identifying expanded T cells in peripheral blood (dated 2019 in TCRdb). Study-level background: Technical replicates were generated by sequencing separate aliquots of the same genomic DNA pool, and four replicates were compared pairwise.

The V end gives up 6 bases and the J end 2 bases, leaving 7 bases in the junction not matched to a gene. Based on the germline V gene (reference sequence), the CDR1 and CDR2 sequences are SGHNT and YYREEE. The CDR3 runs 15 residues from the cysteine to the phenylalanine. Solely the CDR3 DNA is kept, with 45 bases framed from the first base. In the case of this clone: This receptor's antigen is unknown. The input lacks base qualities; no much larger clone sits a single base away.

Overall results and qualifications from the work: Variance in clone template counts between roughly two-week samples significantly increased with total template count across all healthy donors. Across all healthy-donor time intervals, the beta-binomial model significantly lowered both the number of clones called differentially abundant and the false-positive rate. The binomial model flagged about 1.1 differentially abundant clones between technical replicates but approximately 15 over around two weeks and approximately 18 over roughly 4 weeks. The authors expected biological variance in healthy repertoires might increase further over much longer intervals such as months to years.

The immunoSEQ Assay, which relies on bias-controlled multiplex PCR amplification of genomic DNA, was used to profile TCRbeta CDR3 regions. In the paper's pipeline: The absolute abundance of each unique TCRbeta CDR3 region was quantified after sequences were collapsed and filtered. Differential abundance was tested with a binomial (Fisher-equivalent) model and with a beta-binomial model adding time-dependent variance fitted from healthy donors. Clones with fewer than 5 combined templates were excluded, and clones with Benjamini-Hochberg FDR below 0.01 were called differentially abundant. Beta-binomial variance was modeled as a function of total template count across the two samples using the form v = (b*log(k)+a)^2. TCRdb holds this immuneACCESS table with in-frame rearrangements only. Some clones are missing; in checked studies, unresolved V genes explain under half, and the rest has no known cause. V and J calls and clone size are those listed in that table; D and trimming were worked out from the DNA. Recorded for this sample are 100,000 or so clones; 70% to 90% of them occurred a single time. The ten most abundant clones make up about a sixth of the sample.

No immune events such as infections were documented for the healthy donors during the collection period. Time-dependent variance in a beta-binomial model of T-cell clone differential abundance was calibrated using healthy-donor blood repertoires as a training cohort. The training cohort comprised roughly ten healthy donors, 3 female and 7 male. The donors were between roughly 29 and 65 years old, with an average age of roughly 41 years. Whole blood from each healthy donor was obtained from a commercial supplier and was collected at three time points roughly 14 days apart. Genomic DNA was extracted from unsorted whole blood for immunosequencing.

This sequence uses TRBV5-4 and TRBJ2-5; TRBD1 matches 10 bases in the middle. The sequenced sample consisted of blood. The receptor comes from a person aged 18 to 75 in good health. Here the CDR3 is given as CASNDRGRGQETQYF. The nucleotide sequence reads as follows: TGTGCCAGCAACGACAGGGGGCGGGGACAAGAGACCCAGTACTTC.